This passage covers 32 T cell receptor beta chains from one sample sequenced in a study of regulatory T cells in long-lasting Graves disease (dated by TCRdb to the early 2020s). The sample's time point label, in plain terms: newly diagnosed GD, antithyroid drugs for less than 3 months. For both TCR sequencing and RNA sequencing, RNA was extracted from PBMCs in TRIzol. The receptor library was made with multiplex PCR. Sequencing was carried out with an Illumina HiSeq 4000. TCR beta libraries were built with iRepertoire HTBI primers and Arm-PCR amplification of CDR3 regions. The public sequencing data were trimmed at Q25 with fastp and processed into clonotypes with MiXCR by TCRdb, which kept only in-frame beta chains. Each entry is one CDR3 protein sequence, shown with its most common DNA and genes. This sample is represented by about 470,000 distinct CDR3 sequences; 16% of them were singletons. The top ten clonotypes cover less than 15% of the sample.

A further study also used this sample, focusing on T cells in Graves' hyperthyroidism and ophthalmopathy.

Sequences were derived from peripheral blood mononuclear cells (PBMCs), sampled at new diagnosis, from a patient treated with antithyroid drugs. The receptors originated from a man aged 35 to 55 with Graves disease. Donor details come from another sample of the same person, matched by shared clones.

The chain has TRBV20-1 and TRBJ1-1, with a possible D match to TRBD1 (6 bases). There are 15 residues in the CDR3. CDR1 is DFQATT, CDR2 SNEGSKA, per germline (reference sequence). V lost 3 bases and J 0 bases, leaving 14 bases between the germline ends. CDR3 residues: CSASPPQGMNTEAFF. The DNA for the CDR3 is TGCAGTGCTAGCCCACCTCAGGGGATGAACACTGAAGCTTTCTTT.

The sample holds many counts of this clonotype. CDR3 in amino acids: CASSSPRGFGTEAFF. The CDR3 DNA sequence: TGTGCCAGCAGTTCTCCGAGGGGATTTGGCACTGAAGCTTTCTTT. The chain combines TRBV28 with TRBJ1-1, with a possible D match to TRBD1 (5 bases). The CDR3 totals 15 residues. Germline values: CDR1 MDHEN, CDR2 SYDVKM. V shed 4 bases and J shed 4 bases, with 16 bases lying between them. The full variable domain, rest sourced from reference TRBV28 and TRBJ1-1, is DVKVTQSSRYLVKRTGEKVFLECVQDMDHENMFWYRQDPGLGLRLIYFSYDVKMKEKGDIPEGYSVSREKKERFSLILESASTNQTSMYLCASSSPRGFGTEAFFGQGTRLTVV.

The chain carries TRBV6-1 and TRBJ2-1; 15 bases align to TRBD2. V gave up 6 bases and J gave up 3 bases; unmatched junction bases: 6. This CDR3 is 17 amino acids long. Germline V lookup: CDR1 MNHNS, CDR2 SASEGT. For the CDR3, the DNA is TGTGCCAGCAGATGGACTAGCGGGAGGGCCTACTACAATGAGCAGTTCTTC. This gives the protein CASRWTSGRAYYNEQFF.

This chain joins TRBV5-1 and TRBJ1-3; D remains unclear. This CDR3 comprises 15 residues. Between the trimmed V and J ends, which lost 0 bases and 4 bases, there was a span of 11 bases. Germline V gene lookup returns CDR1 SGHRS and CDR2 YFSETQ. The CDR3 coding sequence is TGCGCCAGCAGCTTGGGCCAGTCCCCAGGAAACACCATATATTTT. Its translation is CASSLGQSPGNTIYF.

This sequence joins TRBV12-5 and TRBJ1-1, with no clear D. CDR1 is LGHNT and CDR2 is FRNRAP in the germline V gene. V lost 2 bases, J lost 1 base, and 8 bases lay in between. The CDR3 has 14 residues. This CDR3 reads CASGLPGPNTEAFF. As DNA, the CDR3 is TGTGCTAGTGGTTTGCCAGGCCCGAACACTGAAGCTTTCTTT.

This clonotype was seen repeatedly, ten times or more. At one boundary the junction diverges from the germline segment, which might be a read error. The genes are TRBV18 and TRBJ1-1, with a possible D match to TRBD1 (6 bases). The length of the CDR3 is 14 residues. Germline assignment: CDR1 KGHSH and CDR2 LQKENI. The CDR3 region has the DNA TGTGCCAGCTCCTTGGACCGGGGGGCCCCTGAAGCCTTCTTT. This codes for CASSLDRGAPEAFF.

This clonotype was found a few times. The chain combines TRBV20-1 with TRBJ2-3, with 9 bases identical to TRBD2. V trimming: 5 bases; J trimming: 1 base; junction bases outside the gene matches: 7. The CDR3 runs to 15 residues. CDR1 is DFQATT, CDR2 SNEGSKA, per germline (reference sequence). CDR3: CSAPPGTSRTDTQYF. The CDR3 nucleotides are TGCAGTGCTCCCCCAGGGACTAGCCGCACAGATACGCAGTATTTT.

This clonotype has just a few counts. In DNA, the CDR3 is TGTGCCAGCAGTGGTAAAGGGGCGAGCTCCTACAATGAGCAGTTCTTC. Encoded protein: CASSGKGASSYNEQFF. The chain carries TRBV6-2 or TRBV6-3 and TRBJ2-1; D possibly corresponds to TRBD1 (5 bases). Germline V gene sequence: CDR1 MNHEY, CDR2 SVGEGT. The V and J ends lost 5 bases and 0 bases respectively, with 14 bases between them. The CDR3 runs 16 residues.

In this sample, this clonotype turned up a few times. CDR3 DNA: TGTGCCAGCAGTTCCATGGAAGTGACCGACCAAGAGACCCAGTACTTC. Residues: CASSSMEVTDQETQYF. V usage is TRBV28 and J usage is TRBJ2-5; D call uncertain. CDR3 length: 16 residues. V lost 4 bases and J 0 bases, leaving 15 bases between the germline ends. The germline V gene has CDR1 MDHEN and CDR2 SYDVKM.

This clonotype was counted ten times or more. The chain is built from TRBV20-1 and TRBJ2-5; 11 nucleotides match TRBD2. There are 16 residues in the CDR3. Germline V CDR1 and CDR2: DFQATT, SNEGSKA (reference sequence). Germline trimming cut 5 bases from V and 4 bases from J; bases unmatched to any gene: 12. CDR3 nucleotides: TGCAGTGCTGAAGGGACTAGCGGAAGAGCGGGAGAGACCCAGTACTTC. This translates into CSAEGTSGRAGETQYF.

Of note for this clonotype: This is likely an artifact of a read error, given a far larger clone one base away. The gene calls are TRBV2 and TRBJ2-5; D possibly corresponds to TRBD2 (5 bases). Germline V gives CDR1 SNHLY, CDR2 FYNNEI. The CDR3 is 13 residues long. DNA of the CDR3: TGTGCCAGCAAAGAGGACCTCAACAATGAGCGGTTCTTC. Its protein product is CASKEDLNNERFF. Variable domain in full (rest from reference TRBV2 and TRBJ2-5): EPEVTQTPSHQVTQMGQEVILRCVPISNHLYFYWYRQILGQKVEFLVSFYNNEISEKSEIFDDQFSVERPDGSNFTLKIRSTKLEDSAMYFCASKEDLNNERFFGPGTRLLVL.

This clonotype was seen many times. The chain couples TRBV6-5 to TRBJ2-7, with D hard to call. The CDR3 runs 14 residues. With 4 bases removed from V and 0 bases from J, the gap between germline ends came to 10 bases. The germline V gene encodes CDR1 MNHEY and CDR2 SVGAGI. CDR3 in DNA: TGTGCCAGCAGTTGGGAAGAGAGCTCCTACGAGCAGTACTTC. The encoded protein is CASSWEESSYEQYF.

This clonotype came up a few times. A read error may produce the germline difference seen at one junction end. The chain couples TRBV15 to TRBJ2-3; 7 nucleotides match TRBD1. From germline, CDR1 is LNHNV and CDR2 YYDKDF (reference sequence). CDR3 length: 13 residues. The CDR3 is CATSRDGQAGLHF. The CDR3 DNA reads TGTGCCACCAGCAGAGACGGACAGGCGGGTCTCCATTTT.

This clonotype showed up many times. This chain joins TRBV7-2 and TRBJ2-1; D tentatively reads TRBD1 or TRBD2 (6 bases each). Germline V gene data show CDR1 as SGHTA and CDR2 as FQGNSA. This CDR3 spans 15 amino acids. The V end was cut by 1 base, the J end by 6 bases, with 13 bases between. CDR3 coding DNA: TGTGCCAGCAGCTTAGGAGGGGGGTCGATCAATGAGCAGTTCTTC. Translating gives CASSLGGGSINEQFF.

This clonotype was observed a few times. The chain links TRBV2 to TRBJ2-2, with a possible D match to TRBD2 (6 bases). The length of the CDR3 is 14 residues. The V end lost 7 bases, the J end lost 4 bases, and 13 bases lay between the germline ends. Germline assignment: CDR1 SNHLY and CDR2 FYNNEI. For the CDR3, the DNA is TGTGCCAGCAAGGCGGAGGAGGGCACCGGGGAGCTGTTTTTT. The encoded protein is CASKAEEGTGELFF.

V usage is TRBV29-1 and J usage is TRBJ2-3, with 8 bases fitting TRBD1. J lost 2 bases, V lost 0 bases, and 4 bases had no gene match. The V gene's germline CDR1 is SQVTM and CDR2 ANQGSEA. The CDR3 runs to 15 residues. CDR3 residues: CSVEDRTGTTDTQYF. CDR3 DNA: TGCAGCGTTGAAGATCGGACAGGGACCACAGATACGCAGTATTTT.

This clonotype occurred many times. The chain is built from TRBV5-1 and TRBJ2-1; D is ambiguous. CDR1 and CDR2 (germline): SGHRS, YFSETQ. Trimming shortened V by 5 bases and J by 8 bases, and 17 bases separated the two germline ends. The CDR3 runs to 14 residues. This chain's CDR3 is CASRWVALSDEQFF. The CDR3 bases are TGCGCCAGCAGATGGGTAGCTCTGAGCGATGAGCAGTTCTTC.

This clonotype was counted ten times or more. The chain joins TRBV5-1 to TRBJ1-5, with TRBD1 as a possible D gene (6 bases). V was pared by 0 bases and J by 7 bases, with 20 bases between. This CDR3 has 17 amino acids. Germline CDR1 SGHRS, CDR2 YFSETQ. CDR3 in amino acids: CASSLEETRGREQPQHF. The CDR3 bases are TGCGCCAGCAGCTTGGAGGAAACCAGGGGTCGGGAGCAGCCCCAGCATTTT. The full variable domain, with the rest looked up from reference TRBV5-1 and TRBJ1-5, is KAGVTQTPRYLIKTRGQQVTLSCSPISGHRSVSWYQQTPGQGLQFLFEYFSETQRNKGNFPGRFSGRQFSNSRSEMNVSTLELGDSALYLCASSLEETRGREQPQHFGDGTRLSIL.

The chain couples TRBV29-1 to TRBJ2-5; 7 positions agree with TRBD2. Germline assignment: CDR1 SQVTM and CDR2 ANQGSEA. The CDR3 covers 13 residues. The V gene end was trimmed by 6 bases and the J gene end by 1 base; junction bases not matched to a gene: 5. The CDR3 DNA is TGCAGCGTGCCCCTAGCGGTCCAAGAGACCCAGTACTTC. Residues: CSVPLAVQETQYF.

Ten or more counts support this clonotype. The chain combines TRBV5-1 with TRBJ2-7; 8 nucleotides agree with TRBD1. CDR1 is SGHRS and CDR2 is YFSETQ in the germline V gene. The J segment lost 4 bases and the V segment lost 5 bases, leaving 5 bases of the junction unmatched. The CDR3 extends over 13 amino acids. The CDR3 nucleotides read TGCGCCAGCAGACCAGGGGGCGAATACGAGCAGTACTTC. Translated, it gives CASRPGGEYEQYF.

V gene TRBV20-1 combines with J gene TRBJ2-2; possibly TRBD2 for D (6 bases). This CDR3 region has 15 residues. CDR1 is DFQATT and CDR2 is SNEGSKA in the germline V gene (reference sequence). V dropped 4 bases and J dropped 1 base, with 13 bases sitting between them. The CDR3 reads CSATNLAENTGELFF. In nucleotides, the CDR3 is TGCAGTGCTACGAACTTAGCGGAGAACACCGGGGAGCTGTTTTTT.

This clonotype was seen only once. The rearrangement links TRBV10-3 to TRBJ2-7; TRBD2 agrees at 14 bases. CDR1 ENHRY and CDR2 SYGVKD come from the germline V gene. After removal of 4 bases from V and 5 bases from J, the junction contained 4 bases not matched to a gene. This CDR3 comprises 15 residues. The CDR3 loop reads CAISGRGLAGDEQYF. The CDR3 DNA reads TGTGCCATCAGTGGAAGGGGACTAGCGGGAGACGAGCAGTACTTC.

The sample holds one count of this clonotype. The chain is built from TRBV28 and TRBJ2-7; 7 bases line up with TRBD2. CDR3 size: 14 residues. V shed 7 bases, J shed 4 bases, and the junction held 10 bases outside the gene matches. Germline CDR1 is MDHEN and CDR2 is SYDVKM. Written as DNA, the CDR3 is TGTGCCAGCACCGAAGCGGGAAACATGTACGAGCAGTACTTC. Translating gives CASTEAGNMYEQYF.

This clonotype was counted many times. The rearrangement uses TRBV5-1 and TRBJ2-3, with TRBD1 as a possible D gene (5 bases). Trimming took off 2 bases at V and 0 bases at J, with 10 bases between the two ends. Germline V lookup: CDR1 SGHRS, CDR2 YFSETQ. The CDR3 consists of 15 residues. The CDR3 nucleotides read TGCGCCAGCAGCTTCCAGGGTGTGAGCACAGATACGCAGTATTTT. Residues: CASSFQGVSTDTQYF. The full variable domain, rest sourced from reference TRBV5-1 and TRBJ2-3, is KAGVTQTPRYLIKTRGQQVTLSCSPISGHRSVSWYQQTPGQGLQFLFEYFSETQRNKGNFPGRFSGRQFSNSRSEMNVSTLELGDSALYLCASSFQGVSTDTQYFGPGTRLTVL.

This clonotype has a count of ten or more. The chain carries TRBV12-3 or TRBV12-4 and TRBJ1-1; D is uncertain. V lost 5 bases and J lost 7, with 14 bases in between. The CDR3 is 13 amino acids. The CDR3 coding sequence is TGTGCCAGCAGTCTTTTGCCTGGGATTGAAGCTTTCTTT. Protein product: CASSLLPGIEAFF.

The chain employs TRBV28 and TRBJ2-3; D gene unclear. The CDR3 loop spans 15 amino acids. CDR1 is MDHEN and CDR2 is SYDVKM in the germline V gene. Deletions cut 7 bases from V and 2 bases from J, with 16 bases between. The CDR3 DNA follows: TGTGCCAGCACCCTGTCTGGGAAATACACAGATACGCAGTATTTT. Translating it yields CASTLSGKYTDTQYF.

This clonotype occurred a few times. The rearrangement joins TRBV19 to TRBJ2-7, with D unresolved. Germline values: CDR1 LNHDA, CDR2 SQIVND (reference sequence). This CDR3 has 12 amino acids. V was clipped by 0 bases and J by 6 bases, with 6 bases between them. The CDR3 here is CASSIEGIEQYF. CDR3 in DNA: TGTGCCAGTAGTATAGAAGGCATCGAGCAGTACTTC.

This clonotype was seen at least ten times. The V call is TRBV29-1, the J call TRBJ2-1; weak D call: TRBD2 (6 bases). The germline gives CDR1 SQVTM, CDR2 ANQGSEA. The V gene lost 6 bases and the J gene lost 4 bases, with 25 bases spanning the gap. The CDR3 has 17 amino acids. The CDR3: CSVGGGEIGAVYNEQFF. The CDR3 coding sequence is TGCAGCGTGGGTGGAGGGGAGATAGGGGCCGTTTACAATGAGCAGTTCTTC.

At least ten counts were recorded for this clonotype. The chain has TRBV27 and TRBJ2-7; TRBD1 matches 11 bases. This CDR3 is 14 amino acids long. Trimming removed 4 bases from V and 4 bases from J; junction bases left unmatched: 3. The V gene's germline CDR1 is MNHEY and CDR2 SMNVEV (reference sequence). The CDR3 reads CASSSGQGAYEQYF. For the CDR3, the DNA is TGTGCCAGCAGTTCCGGACAGGGGGCTTACGAGCAGTACTTC.

This rearrangement joins TRBV4-1 to TRBJ1-2; D uncertain. V was cut by 0 bases and J by 0 bases, with 17 bases left in between. CDR3 length: 18 residues. CDR1 is MGHRA, CDR2 YSYEKL, per germline. The CDR3 loop is CASSQDQFQVAANYGYTF. In DNA form, the CDR3 reads TGCGCCAGCAGCCAAGATCAGTTCCAGGTGGCGGCTAACTATGGCTACACCTTC.

This clonotype has just a few counts. This CDR3 is CASSPSISYEQYF. CDR3 in DNA: TGTGCCAGCAGCCCTTCAATCTCCTACGAGCAGTACTTC. The chain carries TRBV7-3 and TRBJ2-7, with no clear D. Per the germline V gene, CDR1 is SGHTA and CDR2 is FQGTGA. The CDR3 contains 13 residues. V lost 5 bases and J lost 0, with 8 bases in between.

The chain couples TRBV29-1 to TRBJ2-1; 7 positions match TRBD2. The V gene end was trimmed by 7 bases and the J gene end by 0 bases; junction bases not matched to a gene: 9. Germline values: CDR1 SQVTM, CDR2 ANQGSEA. The length of the CDR3 is 15 residues. The CDR3 DNA sequence: TGCAGCGGGGGGAGGGGAGGGAGCTCCTACAATGAGCAGTTCTTC. Translating it yields CSGGRGGSSYNEQFF.